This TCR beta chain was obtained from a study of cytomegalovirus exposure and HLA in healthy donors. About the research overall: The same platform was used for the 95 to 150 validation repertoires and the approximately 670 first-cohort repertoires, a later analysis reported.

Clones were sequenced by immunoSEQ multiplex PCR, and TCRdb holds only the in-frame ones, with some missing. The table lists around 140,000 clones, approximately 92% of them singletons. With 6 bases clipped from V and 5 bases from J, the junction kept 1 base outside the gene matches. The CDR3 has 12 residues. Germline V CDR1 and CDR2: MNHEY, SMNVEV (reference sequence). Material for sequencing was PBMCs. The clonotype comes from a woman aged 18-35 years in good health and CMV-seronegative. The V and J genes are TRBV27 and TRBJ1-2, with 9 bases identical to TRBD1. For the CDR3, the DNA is TGTGCCAGCAGAGACAGGGGGTATGGCTACACCTTC. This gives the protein CASRDRGYGYTF.